The entry below describes one T cell receptor beta chain. Its antigen is as yet unknown. The data were taken from a study of long-term antiretroviral therapy in people with HIV. In the study overall: The earliest samples predate the 2015 immediate-ART recommendation by about a decade.

Per the germline V gene, CDR1 is MNHNS and CDR2 is SASEGT. The CDR3 sequence is 15 residues long. The V segment lost 7 bases and the J segment 4 bases; nucleotides outside the gene matches: 9. The assay used was immunoSEQ (version v3.0), run at survey level. Profiling relied on immunoSEQ multiplex PCR, and the TCRdb table lists in-frame clones only, not all of them. The table includes about 18,000 clones, approximately 80% detected once. General study points: Participants lacked recorded data on ART adherence, viral resistance or therapy changes. With ART, diversity went up but was still lower than in transplant donor controls.

This specimen was unsorted PBMCs, taken 0.6 years after starting antiretroviral therapy. This chain links TRBV6-1 with TRBJ2-7; TRBD2 agrees at 11 bases. This receptor was identified in a woman aged 18-29 years with HIV. The DNA for the CDR3 is TGTGCCAGCATCCCGAGTTTAGCGGGAGGGTACGAGCAGTACTTC. Translating gives CASIPSLAGGYEQYF.